This is a list of T cell receptor beta chains from one sample in a study of CD8+ T cells in alopecia areata. The data were produced by immunoSEQ multiplex PCR, yet TCRdb's version contains in-frame clones alone and is incomplete. Of under 130,000 clones detected, about 60% appear once; the ten largest clones hold 8% to 10%. Sequencing was carried out using CD4+ T cells sorted from blood. The receptor source for this set is a human donor in good health. Each CDR3 is given with its conserved first and last residue. D genes are given only for firm matches. Only some rows state a clone size, as once, few, many or a class for expanded clones.

V: TRBV30; D: .; J: TRBJ2-5; size: .; CDR3: CAWSVGQETQYF; DNA: TGTGCCTGGAGTGTTGGACAAGAGACCCAGTACTTC
V: TRBV4-2; D: .; J: TRBJ1-6; size: .; CDR3: CASSPGLGRDSPLHF; DNA: TGTGCCAGCAGCCCTGGCCTCGGGCGTGATTCACCCCTCCACTTT
V: TRBV19; D: .; J: TRBJ2-2; size: .; CDR3: CAVPSPTGELFF; DNA: TGTGCCGTCCCAAGCCCCACCGGGGAGCTGTTTTTT
V: TRBV23-1; D: .; J: TRBJ1-2; size: .; CDR3: CASSQKACYGYTF; DNA: TGCGCCAGCAGTCAAAAGGCGTGTTATGGCTACACCTTC
V: TRBV4-3; D: TRBD1; J: TRBJ1-4; size: .; CDR3: CASSQDRTGRGTNEKLFF; DNA: TGCGCCAGCAGCCAAGACCGGACAGGAAGGGGCACTAATGAAAAACTGTTTTTT
V: TRBV25-1; D: .; J: TRBJ2-1; size: .; CDR3: CASSEQGLRYNEQFF; DNA: TGTGCCAGCAGTGAACAAGGTCTTCGCTACAATGAGCAGTTCTTC
V: TRBV6-5; D: .; J: TRBJ2-7; size: .; CDR3: CASSLGVEQYF; DNA: TGTGCCAGCAGTTTGGGGGTCGAGCAGTACTTC
V: TRBV20-1; D: .; J: TRBJ1-3; size: once; CDR3: CSASSGNTIYF; DNA: TGCAGTGCTAGTAGTGGAAACACCATATATTTT
V: TRBV30; D: TRBD1; J: TRBJ1-4; size: few; CDR3: CAWSGQGAEKLFF; DNA: TGTGCCTGGAGTGGTCAGGGGGCTGAAAAACTGTTTTTT
V: TRBV30; D: TRBD1; J: TRBJ2-7; size: .; CDR3: CAWNPGQGDHEQYF; DNA: TGTGCCTGGAATCCGGGACAGGGTGATCACGAGCAGTACTTC
V: TRBV6-5; D: TRBD1; J: TRBJ2-7; size: .; CDR3: CASSLGQGSGQYF; DNA: TGTGCCAGCAGCCTGGGACAGGGATCCGGGCAGTACTTC
V: TRBV5-1; D: .; J: TRBJ1-1; size: .; CDR3: CASSLGGGRPGTEAFF; DNA: TGCGCCAGCAGCTTGGGGGGAGGGCGCCCGGGCACTGAAGCTTTCTTT
V: TRBV2; D: .; J: TRBJ2-5; size: .; CDR3: CASGGQETQYF; DNA: TGTGCCAGCGGCGGCCAAGAGACCCAGTACTTC
V: TRBV28; D: .; J: TRBJ2-5; size: .; CDR3: CASRPGEETQYF; DNA: TGTGCCAGCAGGCCGGGGGAAGAGACCCAGTACTTC
V: TRBV5-6; D: .; J: TRBJ2-6; size: .; CDR3: CASSPPSGANVLTF; DNA: TGTGCCAGCAGCCCACCCTCTGGGGCCAACGTCCTGACTTTC
V: TRBV13; D: .; J: TRBJ1-2; size: .; CDR3: CASSLEVYGYTF; DNA: TGTGCCAGCAGCTTAGAAGTCTATGGCTACACCTTC
V: TRBV20-1; D: .; J: TRBJ2-7; size: .; CDR3: CSAKTSYEQYF; DNA: TGCAGTGCGAAGACGTCCTACGAGCAGTACTTC
V: TRBV28; D: .; J: TRBJ2-6; size: .; CDR3: CASSLSGANVLTF; DNA: TGTGCCAGCAGCCTCAGTGGGGCCAACGTCCTGACTTTC
V: TRBV15; D: .; J: TRBJ2-3; size: many; CDR3: CATSLRSRGAGGDTQYF; DNA: TGTGCCACCAGCCTTCGTTCAAGGGGGGCAGGGGGAGATACGCAGTATTTT
V: TRBV2; D: .; J: TRBJ2-7; size: once; CDR3: CASRQDRYSYEQYF; DNA: TGTGCCAGCAGGCAAGACAGGTATAGCTACGAGCAGTACTTC
V: TRBV29-1; D: .; J: TRBJ1-4; size: .; CDR3: CSVEVRTHGGEKLFF; DNA: TGCAGCGTTGAAGTGCGGACACACGGTGGTGAAAAACTGTTTTTT
V: TRBV29-1; D: .; J: TRBJ2-7; size: few; CDR3: CSVVEGAYEQYF; DNA: TGCAGCGTTGTGGAGGGGGCCTACGAGCAGTACTTC
V: TRBV5-8; D: TRBD1; J: TRBJ1-6; size: .; CDR3: CASSSGQVLGPLHF; DNA: TGTGCCAGCAGCTCGGGACAGGTGCTCGGGCCCCTCCACTTT
V: TRBV4-2; D: .; J: TRBJ2-2; size: .; CDR3: CASSQHPPGTANTGELFF; DNA: TGTGCCAGCAGCCAACACCCTCCCGGGACGGCCAACACCGGGGAGCTGTTTTTT
V: TRBV9; D: .; J: TRBJ2-1; size: .; CDR3: CASSDSVSGEQFF; DNA: TGTGCCAGCTCCGACAGCGTCTCGGGCGAGCAGTTCTTC
V: TRBV29-1; D: .; J: TRBJ2-7; size: .; CDR3: CSVAVGISYEQYF; DNA: TGCAGCGTTGCCGTGGGGATCTCCTACGAGCAGTACTTC
V: TRBV27; D: TRBD1; J: TRBJ2-7; size: .; CDR3: CASSFRRDRPYEQYF; DNA: TGTGCCAGCAGTTTTCGCCGGGACAGGCCATACGAGCAGTACTTC
V: TRBV25-1; D: .; J: TRBJ1-2; size: .; CDR3: CASSGGGRTYGYTF; DNA: TGTGCCAGCAGTGGCGGGGGCCGGACCTATGGCTACACCTTC
V: TRBV29-1; D: .; J: TRBJ2-1; size: .; CDR3: CSVARARSVYNEQFF; DNA: TGCAGCGTGGCCAGGGCCCGCAGCGTCTACAATGAGCAGTTCTTC
V: TRBV14; D: TRBD1; J: TRBJ2-7; size: large; CDR3: CASSPLRDRGYEQYF; DNA: TGTGCCAGCAGCCCCCTGCGGGACAGGGGCTACGAGCAGTACTTC
V: TRBV30; D: .; J: TRBJ2-7; size: few; CDR3: CAWSVPGRSKQYF; DNA: TGTGCCTGGAGTGTACCCGGGAGATCAAAGCAGTACTTC
V: TRBV5-1; D: .; J: TRBJ1-2; size: once; CDR3: CASSLVGDGYTF; DNA: TGCGCCAGCAGCTTGGTAGGGGATGGCTACACCTTC
V: TRBV15; D: TRBD1; J: TRBJ2-1; size: .; CDR3: CATRQGAGYNEQFF; DNA: TGTGCCACCAGACAGGGGGCTGGTTACAATGAGCAGTTCTTC
V: TRBV7-2; D: TRBD1; J: TRBJ1-5; size: .; CDR3: CASSLIGTGELNQPQHF; DNA: TGTGCCAGCAGCTTAATCGGGACAGGGGAGCTTAATCAGCCCCAGCATTTT
V: TRBV5-6; D: TRBD1; J: TRBJ1-2; size: few; CDR3: CASSLTGVMNYGYTF; DNA: TGTGCCAGCAGCTTAACAGGGGTCATGAACTATGGCTACACCTTC
V: TRBV7-2; D: .; J: TRBJ2-7; size: few; CDR3: CASSLERGAYEQYF; DNA: TGTGCCAGCAGCTTAGAGAGGGGGGCCTACGAGCAGTACTTC
V: TRBV30; D: .; J: TRBJ2-6; size: .; CDR3: CASTGANVLTF; DNA: TGTGCCTCCACTGGGGCCAACGTCCTGACTTTC
V: TRBV5-1; D: TRBD2; J: TRBJ2-5; size: once; CDR3: CASSSYYGTSHRRGLETQYF; DNA: TGCGCCAGCAGCTCGTATTACGGGACTAGCCACCGACGGGGATTGGAGACCCAGTACTTC
V: TRBV28; D: .; J: TRBJ2-7; size: .; CDR3: CASSFYYEQYF; DNA: TGTGCCAGCAGTTTTTACTACGAGCAGTACTTC